This entry concerns a single T cell receptor beta chain. Its antigen is still unknown. No clone much larger than this one lies a single base away; base qualities are absent. The CDR3, cysteine through phenylalanine, is 15 amino acids long. Only the CDR3 portion is preserved as DNA: 45 bases, with reading frame beginning at the first base. According to the germline V gene, CDR1 reads MDHEN and CDR2 reads SYDVKM. V is shortened by 3 bases, J by 0 bases, and the region joining them spans 12 bases. The sample belongs to a study of T cell repertoires in cytomegalovirus infection (dated 2019 in TCRdb). Context from the whole study: Because public TCR beta signatures pointed to carriage of CMV infection together with the matching HLA type, the HLA type of each donor mattered for the analysis.

Beyond this particular receptor, the publication reports: Cumulative frequency of public TCR beta family members discriminated carriers of CMV infection plus the relevant HLA type in this cohort and an independent approximately 350-donor cohort. The ex vivo response was dominated by HLA-C-restricted CMV-specific TCR beta clonotypes, which also provided the single most frequent clonotype in two of eight donors.

Instrument on record: Illumina HiSeq 1500. Using fastp trimming at Q25 and MiXCR clonotype assembly, TCRdb reanalyzed the public sequencing data and kept in-frame beta chains. Each entry is one CDR3 protein sequence, shown with its most common DNA and genes. Here the sample has more than 150,000 distinct CDR3 sequences; roughly a quarter occur a single time. About a tenth of the sample belongs to the ten largest clones. The rearranged chain carries TRBV28 and TRBJ2-7; the D region is possibly TRBD1 or TRBD2, each matching across 5 bases. The TCR originated in a human donor in good health (CMV status not recorded). Some clones in this sample may be carry-over from other donors' samples. The sample was PBMCs. The sequence in DNA is TGTGCCAGCAGTTTGGGGGAAGGGGCCTCCTACGAGCAGTACTTC. This sequence encodes CASSLGEGASYEQYF.